This entry lists 26 T cell receptor beta chains sequenced from one sample in a study of shared clonotypes between healthy human individuals. Assay used: immunoSEQ multiplex PCR; TCRdb lists only in-frame clones, some missing. The sample contains around 2,000,000 clones, 85% to 95% of which appear only once. What was sequenced was naive CD4+ T cells sorted from blood. Indicated subset: CD45RA+ positively selected. These TCRs come from a man aged 18 to 30 in good health.

The gene calls are TRBV5-1 and TRBJ2-1, with D perhaps matching TRBD2 (6 bases). The CDR3 runs to 15 residues. Trimming cost V 2 bases and J 1 base, with 10 bases left between them. Germline loops: CDR1 SGHRS, CDR2 YFSETQ. The CDR3 bases are TGCGCCAGCAGCTTTGGGACTGGATCCTACAATGAGCAGTTCTTC. Protein: CASSFGTGSYNEQFF. The full variable domain, in which reference TRBV5-1 and TRBJ2-1 provide the parts outside the CDR3, is KAGVTQTPRYLIKTRGQQVTLSCSPISGHRSVSWYQQTPGQGLQFLFEYFSETQRNKGNFPGRFSGRQFSNSRSEMNVSTLELGDSALYLCASSFGTGSYNEQFFGPGTRLTVL.

The rearrangement links TRBV28 to TRBJ2-5; a weak D match, TRBD2 (5 bases). The germline V and J ends were trimmed by 5 bases and 5 bases, with 24 bases remaining between them. The CDR3 sequence is 17 residues long. The germline CDR1 and CDR2 sequences are MDHEN and SYDVKM. DNA for the CDR3: TGTGCCAGCAGTGAAACTGCGGCGACGGAGCGAGGGGAGACCCAGTACTTC. This translates into CASSETAATERGETQYF. Looking up the rest from reference TRBV28 and TRBJ2-5 gives the full variable domain: DVKVTQSSRYLVKRTGEKVFLECVQDMDHENMFWYRQDPGLGLRLIYFSYDVKMKEKGDIPEGYSVSREKKERFSLILESASTNQTSMYLCASSETAATERGETQYFGPGTRLLVL.

V is TRBV30 and J is TRBJ2-1; 9 nucleotides align to TRBD2. The V gene end was trimmed by 4 bases and the J gene end by 3 bases; junction bases not matched to a gene: 4. The CDR3 runs to 14 residues. Germline lookup yields CDR1 GTSNPN and CDR2 SVGIG (reference sequence). Here the CDR3 DNA reads TGTGCCTGGATTAGCGGGAGAGGCTACAATGAGCAGTTCTTC. Amino acids: CAWISGRGYNEQFF.

The chain joins TRBV30 to TRBJ1-2; maybe TRBD1 (6 bases). The CDR3 runs 14 residues. CDR1 and CDR2 from the germline V gene are GTSNPN and SVGIG (reference sequence). V shed 3 bases and J shed 1 base, with 12 bases lying between them. The CDR3 region has the DNA TGTGCCTGGAGAGCCCGGGGGCTTAACTATGGCTACACCTTC. Translated: CAWRARGLNYGYTF.

Only one count was recorded for this clone. The chain is built from TRBV4-3 and TRBJ1-4, with 10 positions matching TRBD1. Germline V gives CDR1 LGHNA, CDR2 YSLEER. The CDR3 length is 14 residues. Trimming took 8 bases from V and 7 from J; bases not matched to a gene: 7. CDR3 sequence (DNA): TGCGCCAGCTCGGAGGGACAGGGGCTTGAAAAACTGTTTTTT. Its protein is CASSEGQGLEKLFF.

The CDR3 spells CASIPGQPNADTQYF. CDR3 nucleotide sequence: TGCGCCAGCATCCCGGGACAGCCCAACGCAGATACGCAGTATTTT. The chain combines TRBV5-1 with TRBJ2-3, with 7 bases that match TRBD1. Germline CDR1 reads SGHRS; CDR2 reads YFSETQ. Losses at the gene ends were 6 bases for V and 4 bases for J; bases not matched to a gene: 11. The CDR3 totals 15 residues.

For this clone: This may come from a read error, since a much larger clone is one base off. In the same sample, other DNA sequences code for this CDR3. The CDR3 reads CAWRLAGTDTQYF. For the CDR3, the DNA is TGTGCCTGGAGACTAGCGGGAACAGATACGCAGTATTTT. The chain uses TRBV30 and TRBJ2-3; 10 positions agree with TRBD2. The V gene end was trimmed by 3 bases and the J gene end by 3 bases; junction bases not matched to a gene: 0. Germline V lookup: CDR1 GTSNPN, CDR2 SVGIG (reference sequence). This CDR3 has 13 residues.

The V call is TRBV6-5, the J call TRBJ1-3; D is perhaps TRBD1 (5 bases). The CDR3 contains 15 residues. The V gene's germline CDR1 is MNHEY and CDR2 SVGAGI. Trimming removed 2 bases from V and 4 bases from J, with 12 bases in between. CDR3 loop: CASSYDGGEGNTIYF. The CDR3 region has the DNA TGTGCCAGCAGTTACGATGGAGGGGAAGGAAACACCATATATTTT.

The chain links TRBV6-5 to TRBJ1-1; possible D gene TRBD1, 5 bases. From germline, CDR1 is MNHEY and CDR2 SVGAGI. This CDR3 is 14 amino acids long. V gave up 6 bases and J gave up 4 bases, with 15 bases separating them. CDR3 loop: CASRSREKGTEAFF. In nucleotides, the CDR3 is TGTGCCAGCAGGTCCAGGGAAAAAGGCACTGAAGCTTTCTTT.

The rearrangement uses TRBV30 and TRBJ1-1, with D maybe TRBD1 (5 bases). Germline V gene data show CDR1 as GTSNPN and CDR2 as SVGIG (reference sequence). The CDR3 totals 14 residues. The V gene lost 0 bases and the J gene lost 3 bases, with 11 bases spanning the gap. As DNA, the CDR3 is TGTGCCTGGAGTGTAAGTTGGGGGGACACTGAAGCTTTCTTT. The encoded protein is CAWSVSWGDTEAFF.

J is TRBJ2-4 and V is TRBV5-5, with TRBD1 matching 7 bases. The CDR3 is 17 amino acids. V shed 2 bases and J 5 bases; nucleotides not matched to a gene: 13. The V gene's germline CDR1 is SGHKS and CDR2 YYEKEE (reference sequence). For the CDR3, the DNA is TGTGCCAGCAGCTTTTCTTCTTTAGGGGGCAAGGAAAACATTCAGTACTTC. This gives the protein CASSFSSLGGKENIQYF.

This CDR3 reads CASSGYTLGYTF. CDR3 DNA: TGTGCCAGCAGCGGATACACCCTTGGCTACACCTTC. The chain is built from TRBV9 and TRBJ1-2; D gene unclear. The CDR3 length is 12 residues. Germline V gives CDR1 SGDLS, CDR2 YYNGEE. Trimming pared 3 bases from V and 7 bases from J, leaving 10 bases between.

V and J are TRBV15 and TRBJ1-5; D unresolved. The CDR3 is made up of 15 amino acids. V was shortened by 0 bases and J by 3 bases, with 9 bases between the two germline ends. Germline CDR1 LNHNV, CDR2 YYDKDF (reference sequence). CDR3 sequence: CATSREATANQPQHF. CDR3 coding DNA: TGTGCCACCAGCAGAGAGGCTACAGCCAATCAGCCCCAGCATTTT.

The chain couples TRBV11-2 to TRBJ2-3; D gene unclear. The germline V gene has CDR1 SGHAT and CDR2 FQNNGV. V lost 1 base and J lost 4, with 9 bases in between. This CDR3 is 14 amino acids long. CDR3 nucleotide sequence: TGTGCCAGCAGCTTAGGGAGTGTCCCAGATACGCAGTATTTT. Encoded protein: CASSLGSVPDTQYF.

This chain joins TRBV27 and TRBJ2-7; D is ambiguous. CDR1 is MNHEY, CDR2 SMNVEV, per germline (reference sequence). The V and J ends lost 2 bases and 2 bases respectively, with 1 base between them. The length of the CDR3 is 11 residues. The CDR3 here is CASSLTYEQYF. In nucleotides, the CDR3 is TGTGCCAGCAGTTTAACCTACGAGCAGTACTTC.

The rearrangement joins TRBV10-1 to TRBJ1-5; D not resolved. This CDR3 is built from 15 residues. The V and J ends lost 0 bases and 5 bases respectively, with 11 bases between them. The germline gives CDR1 WNHNN, CDR2 SYGVQD (reference sequence). CDR3 protein: CASSESRISDQPQHF. The CDR3 DNA reads as TGCGCCAGCAGTGAGTCGCGGATTTCGGATCAGCCCCAGCATTTT.

Turning to this clone: The sample holds other DNA sequences that translate to the same CDR3. The chain employs TRBV20-1 and TRBJ2-5, with D perhaps being TRBD1 or TRBD2 (5 bases each). Deletions cut 3 bases from V and 9 bases from J, with 11 bases between. The CDR3 is made up of 11 amino acids. From germline, CDR1 is DFQATT and CDR2 SNEGSKA (reference sequence). This chain's CDR3 is CSARGVGAQYF. As DNA, the CDR3 is TGCAGTGCTAGGGGGGTTGGGGCCCAGTACTTC.

This chain connects TRBV4-1 to TRBJ2-5; D not resolved. The CDR3 extends over 14 amino acids. From germline, CDR1 is MGHRA and CDR2 YSYEKL. Trimming shortened V by 0 bases and J by 2 bases, and 7 bases separated the two germline ends. The CDR3 reads CASSQDLSQETQYF. CDR3 nucleotide sequence: TGCGCCAGCAGCCAAGATCTCAGTCAAGAGACCCAGTACTTC.

Notes on this clone: Within the sample, other DNA sequences also encode this same CDR3. The rearrangement uses TRBV5-1 and TRBJ2-5; a possible D gene is TRBD1 (5 bases). The germline V and J ends were trimmed by 0 bases and 5 bases, with 8 bases remaining between them. The CDR3 length is 13 residues. Germline V gene data show CDR1 as SGHRS and CDR2 as YFSETQ. The CDR3 sequence is CASSLEGMETQYF. The CDR3 DNA reads TGCGCCAGCAGCTTGGAGGGGATGGAGACCCAGTACTTC.

V and J are TRBV7-2 and TRBJ1-5; D gene uncertain. V was cut by 1 base and J by 8 bases, with 9 bases left in between. The CDR3 has 13 amino acids. Germline V gene sequence: CDR1 SGHTA, CDR2 FQGNSA. The CDR3 spells CASSLDPPKPQHF. The CDR3 nucleotides read TGTGCCAGCAGCTTAGATCCCCCCAAGCCCCAGCATTTT.

A single count supports this clone. The CDR3 region is CASSPGTGYTEAFF. For the CDR3, the DNA is TGTGCCAGCTCACCCGGGACAGGGTACACTGAAGCTTTCTTT. The rearrangement links TRBV18 to TRBJ1-1; 9 bases are a match to TRBD1. Germline trimming cut 3 bases from V and 3 bases from J; bases unmatched to any gene: 2. The CDR3 consists of 14 residues. Germline-derived CDR1 and CDR2 are KGHSH and LQKENI.

The V and J genes are TRBV5-6 and TRBJ2-7, with D tentatively TRBD2 (6 bases). Germline V gene data show CDR1 as SGHDT and CDR2 as YYEEEE. The CDR3 contains 15 residues. The V gene lost 4 bases and the J gene lost 1 base, with 15 bases spanning the gap. CDR3 coding DNA: TGTGCCAGCAGCCCGCAGGGAGGTCGTTCCTACGAGCAGTACTTC. Protein: CASSPQGGRSYEQYF.

This chain joins TRBV29-1 and TRBJ2-5; maybe TRBD2 (5 bases). Germline loops: CDR1 SQVTM, CDR2 ANQGSEA. Trimming took 4 bases from V and 4 from J, leaving 7 bases between them. The CDR3 is made up of 11 amino acids. This CDR3 reads CSVGGIETQYF. The CDR3 DNA sequence: TGCAGCGTTGGAGGGATAGAGACCCAGTACTTC.

A word on this clone: The identical CDR3 is also encoded by other nucleotide sequences in the sample. The chain carries TRBV6-1 and TRBJ2-3; D gene unclear. V lost 7 bases and J lost 1, with 6 bases in between. The germline gives CDR1 MNHNS, CDR2 SASEGT. The CDR3 covers 12 residues. The CDR3: CASNPRTDTQYF. The CDR3 region has the DNA TGTGCCAGCAATCCACGCACAGATACGCAGTATTTT.

The rearrangement joins TRBV9 to TRBJ2-5; D uncertain. Germline-derived CDR1 and CDR2 are SGDLS and YYNGEE. Trimming took 0 bases from V and 5 from J, leaving 14 bases between them. The CDR3 is 15 amino acids. For the CDR3, the DNA is TGTGCCAGCAGCGTAGAAGTTACTGCCCGGGAGACCCAGTACTTC. This gives the protein CASSVEVTARETQYF.

The V gene is TRBV5-8, the J gene TRBJ1-1; D not certain. CDR1 SGHTS and CDR2 YDEGEE come from the germline V gene. This CDR3 has 13 residues. Trimming stripped 4 bases from V and 1 base from J, with 8 bases between. The CDR3 DNA follows: TGTGCCAGCAGCCCTTGGAAGAACACTGAAGCTTTCTTT. Its protein is CASSPWKNTEAFF.